The source of this TCR beta chain is a study of early T cells in non-severe SARS-CoV-2 infection. There are many counts of this clonotype. Via MiXCR, TCRdb re-called the 5' RACE reads, giving one row per CDR3 protein. The sample records approximately 85,000 distinct CDR3 sequences, roughly 12% being singletons. Germline V CDR1 and CDR2: DFQATT, SNEGSKA (reference sequence). The CDR3 length is 13 residues. Trimming cost V 5 bases and J 4 bases, with 12 bases left between them. The receptor's source is an adult who was a healthcare worker with PCR-confirmed SARS-CoV-2 infection or an uninfected control (not recorded which). This chain uses TRBV20-1 with TRBJ1-3, with no clear D. The sample comprised whole blood. The CDR3 loop is CSALGAQGNTIYF. CDR3 DNA: TGCAGTGCTTTGGGCGCTCAAGGAAACACCATATATTTT.